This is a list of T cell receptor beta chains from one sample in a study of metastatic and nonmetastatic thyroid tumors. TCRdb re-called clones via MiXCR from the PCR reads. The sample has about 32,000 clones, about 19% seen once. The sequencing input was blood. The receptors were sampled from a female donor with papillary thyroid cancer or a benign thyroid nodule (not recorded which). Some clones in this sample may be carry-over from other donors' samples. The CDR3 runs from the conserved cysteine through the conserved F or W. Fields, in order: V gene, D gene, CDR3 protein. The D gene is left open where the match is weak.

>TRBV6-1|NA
CASRTGSPGGEKLFF
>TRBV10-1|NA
CPSNSNTEAFF
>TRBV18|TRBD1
CASSPNRGSPYNEQFF
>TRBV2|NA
CASSLQGVRQETQYF
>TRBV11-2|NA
CASSDNRDSPLHF
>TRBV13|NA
CASSLVTGAGTEAFF
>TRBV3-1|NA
CASSLGRDTGYTF
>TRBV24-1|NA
CATRGSSNSPLHF
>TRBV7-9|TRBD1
CASSPGTGNEKLFF
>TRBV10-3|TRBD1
CAINRQGAKETQYF
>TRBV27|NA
CASSLSGSPLLWQPQHF
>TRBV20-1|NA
CSARDASRGEQYF
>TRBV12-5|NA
CASARYNEQFF
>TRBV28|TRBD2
CASSFREGRLLQYF
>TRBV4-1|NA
CASSQEGRGYNEQFF
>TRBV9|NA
CASRSTEGYYGYTF
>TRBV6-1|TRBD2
CASFPPGTRDNEQFF
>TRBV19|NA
CASSRGTGQNTEAFF
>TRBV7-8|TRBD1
CASSLETGGPYEQYF
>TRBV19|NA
CASSPQGGDSPLHF
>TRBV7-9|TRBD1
CASSLKQGGRWETQYF
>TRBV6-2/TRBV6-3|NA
CASSYCVAQERGEQFF
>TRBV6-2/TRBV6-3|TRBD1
CVSRGQGMTEAFF
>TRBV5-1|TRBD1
CASSLAWDRGDTEPHF
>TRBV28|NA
CASDDGSMAMGPQHF
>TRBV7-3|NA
CASSLKRPRSYNEQFF
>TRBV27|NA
CASSPYAGLNTEAFF
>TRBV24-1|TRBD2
CATSDLTSGGDTQYF
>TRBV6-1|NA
CASEGGLESPLHF
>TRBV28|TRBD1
CASQRTGNTGELFF
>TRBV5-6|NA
CASSLVTGPQHF
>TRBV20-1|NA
CSATPSGTEAFF
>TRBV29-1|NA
CSVSPPGRPGHEQYF
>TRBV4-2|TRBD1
CASSPGQFSTDTQYF
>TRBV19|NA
CASCLGVGTEAFF
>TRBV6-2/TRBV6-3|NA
CASSYMDTGPANTGELFF
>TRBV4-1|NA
CASSQERGTNTEAFF
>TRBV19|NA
CASSIRRGNSPLHF
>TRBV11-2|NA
CASSFPGGNTIYF
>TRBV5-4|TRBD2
CASAAGTSTGELFF
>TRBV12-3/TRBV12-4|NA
CASSSGGEQYF
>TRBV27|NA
CASRRLDRETQYF
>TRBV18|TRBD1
CASSPDRVAEAFF
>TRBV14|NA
CASSQDWAGLSSYNEQFF